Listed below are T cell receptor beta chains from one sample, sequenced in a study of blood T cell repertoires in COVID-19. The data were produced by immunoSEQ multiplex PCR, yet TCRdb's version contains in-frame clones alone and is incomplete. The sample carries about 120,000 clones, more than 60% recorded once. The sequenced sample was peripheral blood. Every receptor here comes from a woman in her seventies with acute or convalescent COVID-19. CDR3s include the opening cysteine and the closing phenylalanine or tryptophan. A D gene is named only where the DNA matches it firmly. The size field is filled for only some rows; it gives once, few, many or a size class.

TGTGCCAGCAGTGAACTAGGGACAGGGGGCGCGGAGACCCAGTACTTC CASSELGTGGAETQYF TRBD1 TRBV2 NA TRBJ2-5
TGTGCCAGCAGCTTTGGGCAGGGTAAAGGCTACACCTTC CASSFGQGKGYTF NA TRBV7-9 NA TRBJ1-2
TGTGCCAGCAGTTCGGACAGGGCGAACACCATATATTTT CASSSDRANTIYF TRBD1 TRBV6-6 once TRBJ1-3
TGTGCCAGCAGCTTAACTATCCGGACAGGGAGGGATGGCTACACCTTC CASSLTIRTGRDGYTF TRBD1 TRBV7-8 NA TRBJ1-2
TGTGCCAGCAGTTACTCGAACAGTAATGAAAAACTGTTTTTT CASSYSNSNEKLFF NA TRBV6-5 NA TRBJ1-4
TGCGCCAGCAGCCTAGCGGGCATCAATGAGCAGTTCTTC CASSLAGINEQFF TRBD2 TRBV4-1 NA TRBJ2-1
TGTGCCAGCAGTGAATACTCCTACGAGCAGTACTTC CASSEYSYEQYF NA TRBV2 NA TRBJ2-7
TGTGCCAGCGGCCAACAGGGGGGCACAGATACGCAGTATTTT CASGQQGGTDTQYF TRBD1 TRBV6-6 NA TRBJ2-3
TGTGCCAGCCTATTCCCGTTCAAAAACATTCAGTACTTC CASLFPFKNIQYF NA TRBV6-5 NA TRBJ2-4
TGTGCCAGCAGCTTGGCCGAGCTACCCGGCACAGATACGCAGTATTTT CASSLAELPGTDTQYF NA TRBV5-4 many TRBJ2-3
TGTGCCAGCAGTTTATCTTGGACCGGGACAGGGGACTATGGTTACACCTTC CASSLSWTGTGDYGYTF TRBD1 TRBV27 NA TRBJ1-2
TGTGCCAGCAGCCCAGGGACAGGGGCCAATGAGCAGTTCTTC CASSPGTGANEQFF TRBD1 TRBV7-9 few TRBJ2-1
TGTGCCAGCAGCCCCCGGGGGGATACGCAGTATTTT CASSPRGDTQYF NA TRBV3-1/TRBV3-2 NA TRBJ2-3
TGCGCCAGCAGCTTGGGGGGCGAATATGGCTACACCTTC CASSLGGEYGYTF NA TRBV5-1 once TRBJ1-2